This T cell receptor (beta chain) was recovered during a study of shared clonotypes between healthy human individuals. The repertoire was sequenced with immunoSEQ multiplex PCR; TCRdb's copy has only in-frame clones and lacks some. In the table there are fewer than 600,000 clones, less than 85% of which are singletons. Only Caucasian adults living in Nashville, Tennessee served as donors. The CDR3 consists of 18 residues. With V trimmed by 0 bases and J by 6 bases, 15 bases remained unmatched. Looked up from germline, CDR1 is SGHDT and CDR2 is YYEEEE. This sequence joins TRBV5-6 and TRBJ2-7, with 10 bases that match TRBD2. The source is a woman aged 40 to 50 in good health. Some clones in this sample may be carry-over from other donors' samples. The sequencing input was PBMCs. The CDR3 nucleotides read TGTGCCAGCAGCTTGGTTCGAGCGGGAGGGCCTCTCCCCTTCGAGCAGTACTTC. Translation: CASSLVRAGGPLPFEQYF.